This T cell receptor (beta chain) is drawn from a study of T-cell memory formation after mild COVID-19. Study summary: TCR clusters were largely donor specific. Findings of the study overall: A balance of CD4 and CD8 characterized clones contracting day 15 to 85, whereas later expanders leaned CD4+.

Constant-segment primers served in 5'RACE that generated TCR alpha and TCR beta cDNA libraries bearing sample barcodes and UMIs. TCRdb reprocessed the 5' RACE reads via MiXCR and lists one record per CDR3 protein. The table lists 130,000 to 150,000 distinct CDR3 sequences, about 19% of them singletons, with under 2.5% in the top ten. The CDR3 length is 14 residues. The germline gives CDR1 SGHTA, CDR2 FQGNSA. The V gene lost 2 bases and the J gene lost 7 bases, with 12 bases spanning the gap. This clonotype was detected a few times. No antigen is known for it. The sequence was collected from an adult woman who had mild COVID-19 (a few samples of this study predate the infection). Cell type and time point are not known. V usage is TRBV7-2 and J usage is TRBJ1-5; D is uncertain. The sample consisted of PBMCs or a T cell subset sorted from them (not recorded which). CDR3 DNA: TGTGCCAGCAGCTTAAATGGGTATCCGCAGCCCCAGCATTTT. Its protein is CASSLNGYPQPQHF.